This paragraph covers one T cell receptor beta chain sequence. As yet, its antigen is unknown. The isolated RNA, all of it, was reverse transcribed, so expressed TCRB transcripts were what got sequenced. The protocol was immunoSEQ multiplex PCR, while the TCRdb copy is restricted to in-frame clones and leaves out a portion. The sample yields approximately 120,000 clones, approximately 37% seen once. The CDR3 runs to 14 residues. V lost 6 bases to trimming and J lost 2 bases; unmatched junction nucleotides: 5. The V gene's germline CDR1 is KGHSH and CDR2 LQKENI. The data were obtained in a study of beta chain features in type 1 diabetes. Study at large: When patients were set against healthy donors, age, gender and cell yields were similar.

The study's findings and limits: Cells expressing TCR highly could be over-represented by cDNA sequencing. The study found that naive, central memory and Treg TCRB repertoires appeared more similar in patients than in healthy donors. PCR might favor shorter templates, equally in patients and controls.

This TCR was recovered from a young woman in good health. The sequenced sample consisted of stem cell memory CD4+ T cells from blood. The V gene is TRBV18, the J gene TRBJ2-7; 9 nucleotides align to TRBD1. The CDR3 DNA reads as TGTGCCAGCTCTCAGGGACAGGGACCCTACGAGCAGTACTTC. Translation gives CASSQGQGPYEQYF.